Sequencing of this TCR beta chain was carried out in a study of regulatory T cells in long-lasting Graves disease. The sample's time point: newly diagnosed GD, antithyroid drugs for less than 3 months. Making the TCR library involved RNA that had been extracted from PBMCs. Trimming took 5 bases from V and 6 from J; bases not matched to a gene: 10. The CDR3 is 16 residues long. At least ten counts were recorded for this clonotype. Relying on iRepertoire HTBI primers and Arm-PCR of CDR3 regions, the team built TCR beta libraries. A single record per CDR3 protein comes from TCRdb applying MiXCR to the multiplex PCR reads. Of about 540,000 distinct CDR3 sequences in the sample, about 14% were seen once. This sample also belongs to another study, concerning T cells in Graves' hyperthyroidism and ophthalmopathy. That paper states: Blood also contained most expanded thyroid clonotypes above 0.001.

The material was peripheral blood mononuclear cells (PBMCs), obtained at new diagnosis, from a patient treated with antithyroid drugs. The chain recombines TRBV12-3 or TRBV12-4 with TRBJ2-2; the match to TRBD1 covers 9 bases. The TCR originated in a man aged 25-45 years with Graves disease. The CDR3 DNA follows: TGTGCCAGCAGTCAACTACAGGGGGCTGGAGCCGGGGAGCTGTTTTTT. Protein product: CASSQLQGAGAGELFF.